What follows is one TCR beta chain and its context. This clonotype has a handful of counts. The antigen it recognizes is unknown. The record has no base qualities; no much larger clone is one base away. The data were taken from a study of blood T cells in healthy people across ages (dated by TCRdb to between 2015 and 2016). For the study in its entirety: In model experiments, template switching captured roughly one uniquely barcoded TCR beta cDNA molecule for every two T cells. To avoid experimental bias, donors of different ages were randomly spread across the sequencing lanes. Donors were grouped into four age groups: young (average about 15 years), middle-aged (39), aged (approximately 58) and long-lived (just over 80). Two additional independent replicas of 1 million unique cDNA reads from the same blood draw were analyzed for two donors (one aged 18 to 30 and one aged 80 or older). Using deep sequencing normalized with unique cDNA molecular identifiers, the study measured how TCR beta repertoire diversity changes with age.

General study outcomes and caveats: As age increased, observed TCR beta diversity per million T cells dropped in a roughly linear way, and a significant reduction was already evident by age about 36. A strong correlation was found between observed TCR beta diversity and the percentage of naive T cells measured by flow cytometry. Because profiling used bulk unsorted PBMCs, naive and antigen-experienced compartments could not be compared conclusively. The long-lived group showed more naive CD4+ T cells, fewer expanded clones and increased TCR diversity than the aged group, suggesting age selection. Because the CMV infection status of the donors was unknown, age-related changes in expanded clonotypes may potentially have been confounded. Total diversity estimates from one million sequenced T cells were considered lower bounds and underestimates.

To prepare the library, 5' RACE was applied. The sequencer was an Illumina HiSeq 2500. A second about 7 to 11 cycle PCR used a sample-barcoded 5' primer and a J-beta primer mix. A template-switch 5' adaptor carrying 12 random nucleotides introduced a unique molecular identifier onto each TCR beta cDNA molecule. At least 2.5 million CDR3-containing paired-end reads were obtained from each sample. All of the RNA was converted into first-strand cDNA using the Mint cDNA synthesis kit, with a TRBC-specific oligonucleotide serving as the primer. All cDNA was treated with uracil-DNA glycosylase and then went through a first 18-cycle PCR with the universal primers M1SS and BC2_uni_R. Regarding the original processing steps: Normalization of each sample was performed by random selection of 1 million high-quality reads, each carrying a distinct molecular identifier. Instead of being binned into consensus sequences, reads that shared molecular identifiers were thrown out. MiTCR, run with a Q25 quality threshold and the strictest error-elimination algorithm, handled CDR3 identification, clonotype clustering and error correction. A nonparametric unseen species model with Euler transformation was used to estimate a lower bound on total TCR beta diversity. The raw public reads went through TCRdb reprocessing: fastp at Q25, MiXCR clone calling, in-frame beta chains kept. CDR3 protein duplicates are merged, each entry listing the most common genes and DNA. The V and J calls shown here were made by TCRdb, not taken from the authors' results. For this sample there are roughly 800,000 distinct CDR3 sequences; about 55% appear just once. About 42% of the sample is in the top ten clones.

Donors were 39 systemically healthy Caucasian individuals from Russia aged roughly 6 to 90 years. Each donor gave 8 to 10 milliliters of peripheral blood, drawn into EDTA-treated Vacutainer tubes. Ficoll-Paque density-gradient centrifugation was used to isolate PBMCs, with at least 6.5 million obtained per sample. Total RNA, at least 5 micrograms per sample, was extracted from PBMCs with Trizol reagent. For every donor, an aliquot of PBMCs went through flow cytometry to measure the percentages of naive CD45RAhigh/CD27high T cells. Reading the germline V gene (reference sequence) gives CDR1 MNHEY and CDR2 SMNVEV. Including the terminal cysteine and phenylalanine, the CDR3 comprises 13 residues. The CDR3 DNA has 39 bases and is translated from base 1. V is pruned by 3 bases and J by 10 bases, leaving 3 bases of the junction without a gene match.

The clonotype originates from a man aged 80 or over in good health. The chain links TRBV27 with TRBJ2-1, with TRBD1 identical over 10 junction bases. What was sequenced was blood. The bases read TGTGCCAGCAGTTTGGGACAGGGGACCGAGCAGTTCTTC. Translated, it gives CASSLGQGTEQFF.